One and the same sample provided the 14 T cell receptor beta chains below, sequenced in a study of blood T cell repertoires in COVID-19 (dated by TCRdb to the early 2020s). Receptor amplification or capture employed the immunoSEQ multiplex PCR assay. What TCRdb holds here is the immuneACCESS table cut down to in-frame rearrangements. Part of the clones is not present; checked against another copy, under half of the missing clones reflect an unresolved V gene, and the others are unexplained. The sample table shows over 100,000 clones, and about 89% are seen once. Jointly, the top ten make up more than 3.5% of the sample. The specimen was peripheral blood. Source of these receptors: a man aged 55 to 69 with COVID-19, enrolled during active disease.

This chain connects TRBV19 to TRBJ1-3; D is uncertain. Germline-derived CDR1 and CDR2 are LNHDA and SQIVND (reference sequence). Deletions cut 8 bases from V and 1 base from J, with 12 bases between. This CDR3 is 14 amino acids long. The CDR3 loop reads CASLPGWSGNTIYF. CDR3 DNA sequence: TGTGCCAGTCTCCCGGGATGGTCTGGAAACACCATATATTTT.

The J gene is TRBJ1-3, the V gene TRBV6-5, with D possibly being TRBD1 (5 bases). The germline V and J ends were trimmed by 5 bases and 4 bases, with 12 bases remaining between them. Germline assignment: CDR1 MNHEY and CDR2 SVGAGI. This CDR3 spans 14 amino acids. The DNA of the CDR3 is TGTGCCAGCAGTCCTAGACAGATCGGAAACACCATATATTTT. Its protein is CASSPRQIGNTIYF.

The J gene is TRBJ1-5, the V gene TRBV18; TRBD1 might be the D (5 bases). The CDR3 has 14 residues. Between the trimmed V and J ends, which lost 3 bases and 6 bases, there was a span of 12 bases. In germline, CDR1 is KGHSH, CDR2 LQKENI. CDR3 in DNA: TGTGCCAGCTCACCGTCAGGGTCCGGTCAGCCCCAGCATTTT. Its protein is CASSPSGSGQPQHF.

This chain links TRBV7-9 with TRBJ1-1; 7 bases align to TRBD1. Germline V lookup: CDR1 SEHNR, CDR2 FQNEAQ (reference sequence). The V segment lost 5 bases and the J segment 3 bases; nucleotides outside the gene matches: 9. CDR3 size: 15 residues. CDR3 coding DNA: TGTGCCAGCAGCCCTGGGACAGTACTAGACACTGAAGCTTTCTTT. The encoded protein is CASSPGTVLDTEAFF.

Written as DNA, the CDR3 is TGTGCCAGCAGTTTGATTCAGGGGGTAGGTGAAGCTTTCTTT. The encoded protein is CASSLIQGVGEAFF. The chain links TRBV27 to TRBJ1-1; 7 nucleotides line up with TRBD1. Per germline, CDR1 MNHEY and CDR2 SMNVEV (reference sequence). This CDR3 region has 14 residues. Germline trimming cut 3 bases from V and 7 bases from J; bases unmatched to any gene: 8.

The J gene is TRBJ1-1, the V gene TRBV19; D is ambiguous. V gave up 4 bases and J gave up 7 bases, with 19 bases separating them. The length of the CDR3 is 15 residues. Germline V gene data show CDR1 as LNHDA and CDR2 as SQIVND (reference sequence). The CDR3 DNA reads as TGTGCCAGTAGTACTTGGACGGCCGGGGAGGGTGAAGCTTTCTTT. It yields the protein CASSTWTAGEGEAFF.

Only one count was recorded for this clone. V usage is TRBV6-6 and J usage is TRBJ1-2; D might be TRBD1 (5 bases). V was clipped by 3 bases and J by 7 bases, with 21 bases between them. Per the germline V gene, CDR1 is MNHNY and CDR2 is SVGAGI (reference sequence). The CDR3 is 16 amino acids. CDR3 sequence: CASSYRASGGVSGYTF. The DNA of the CDR3 is TGTGCCAGCAGTTATCGGGCCAGCGGGGGAGTGAGTGGCTACACCTTC.

J is TRBJ1-1 and V is TRBV5-5; D might be TRBD1 (6 bases). The CDR3 length is 14 residues. V lost 2 bases to trimming and J lost 5 bases, with 13 bases between them. Germline lookup yields CDR1 SGHKS and CDR2 YYEKEE (reference sequence). CDR3 protein: CASSLVGQGTEAFF. The DNA of the CDR3 is TGTGCCAGCAGCTTAGTCGGCCAGGGGACTGAAGCTTTCTTT.

V usage is TRBV27 and J usage is TRBJ1-2, with 7 bases identical to TRBD1. The CDR3 consists of 13 residues. Germline-derived CDR1 and CDR2 are MNHEY and SMNVEV (reference sequence). Trimming cost V 5 bases and J 4 bases; bases outside gene matches: 4. This CDR3 is CASSIDRAYGYTF. DNA of the CDR3: TGTGCCAGCAGTATAGACAGGGCCTATGGCTACACCTTC.

The V gene is TRBV19, the J gene TRBJ2-1; 11 positions match TRBD2. CDR1 and CDR2 from the germline V gene are LNHDA and SQIVND (reference sequence). The CDR3 is 18 residues long. With V trimmed by 4 bases and J by 4 bases, 12 bases remained unmatched. Written as DNA, the CDR3 is TGTGCCAGTAGTACCCCGGCACTAGCGGGGGCCTTATACAATGAGCAGTTCTTC. Protein sequence: CASSTPALAGALYNEQFF.

The CDR3 spells CASTPRVGTDTQYF. In nucleotides, the CDR3 is TGCGCCAGCACCCCCCGAGTAGGCACAGATACGCAGTATTTT. V usage is TRBV5-1 and J usage is TRBJ2-3; D gene ambiguous. This CDR3 comprises 14 residues. V gave up 6 bases and J gave up 1 base, with 12 bases separating them. CDR1 SGHRS and CDR2 YFSETQ come from the germline V gene.

This clone was detected once. The chain uses TRBV28 and TRBJ1-5, with no clear D. Germline V CDR1 and CDR2: MDHEN, SYDVKM. This CDR3 is built from 12 residues. V lost 7 bases and J lost 4, with 8 bases in between. The DNA for the CDR3 is TGTGCCAGCACCGAGGGAAATCAGCCCCAGCATTTT. Amino acid sequence: CASTEGNQPQHF. Full variable domain (rest looked up from reference TRBV28 and TRBJ1-5): DVKVTQSSRYLVKRTGEKVFLECVQDMDHENMFWYRQDPGLGLRLIYFSYDVKMKEKGDIPEGYSVSREKKERFSLILESASTNQTSMYLCASTEGNQPQHFGDGTRLSIL.

This chain links TRBV18 with TRBJ2-5, with a tentative D call TRBD2 (6 bases). V lost 0 bases, J lost 1 base, and 21 bases lay in between. This CDR3 has 19 amino acids. From germline, CDR1 is KGHSH and CDR2 LQKENI. CDR3 loop: CASSPPPDYWTCLQETQYF. The DNA of the CDR3 is TGTGCCAGCTCACCACCGCCGGACTACTGGACGTGTCTCCAAGAGACCCAGTACTTC. The variable domain in full, completed from reference TRBV18 and TRBJ2-5, reads NAGVMQNPRHLVRRRGQEARLRCSPMKGHSHVYWYRQLPEEGLKFMVYLQKENIIDESGMPKERFSAEFPKEGPSILRIQQVVRGDSAAYFCASSPPPDYWTCLQETQYFGPGTRLLVL.

V and J are TRBV2 and TRBJ2-2, with no clear D. Between the trimmed V and J ends, which lost 0 bases and 7 bases, there was a span of 6 bases. The CDR3 extends over 13 amino acids. Germline CDR1 SNHLY, CDR2 FYNNEI. The CDR3: CASSEARGGELFF. The CDR3 bases are TGTGCCAGCAGTGAAGCGAGAGGCGGGGAGCTGTTTTTT.